This T cell receptor beta chain is drawn from a study of shared clonotypes between healthy human individuals. Libraries were prepared by immunoSEQ multiplex PCR; TCRdb keeps only in-frame clonotypes and omits some of them. The data hold some 1,900,000 clones, with about 95% observed a single time. Germline CDR1 and CDR2: MGHDK and SYGVNS. V dropped 7 bases and J dropped 11 bases, with 14 bases sitting between them. The CDR3 loop spans 11 amino acids. Terminally differentiated effector memory CD45RA+ cells were excluded from the naive CD8 cells, which were CD45RO-negative and positively selected for CCR7.

The TCR originated in a man aged 18-30 years in good health. Input material: naive CD8+ T cells sorted from blood. V and J are TRBV25-1 and TRBJ1-2; possibly TRBD1 for D (5 bases). The CDR3 here is CASISTGGYTF. As DNA, the CDR3 is TGTGCCAGCATCTCAACGGGGGGGTACACCTTC.